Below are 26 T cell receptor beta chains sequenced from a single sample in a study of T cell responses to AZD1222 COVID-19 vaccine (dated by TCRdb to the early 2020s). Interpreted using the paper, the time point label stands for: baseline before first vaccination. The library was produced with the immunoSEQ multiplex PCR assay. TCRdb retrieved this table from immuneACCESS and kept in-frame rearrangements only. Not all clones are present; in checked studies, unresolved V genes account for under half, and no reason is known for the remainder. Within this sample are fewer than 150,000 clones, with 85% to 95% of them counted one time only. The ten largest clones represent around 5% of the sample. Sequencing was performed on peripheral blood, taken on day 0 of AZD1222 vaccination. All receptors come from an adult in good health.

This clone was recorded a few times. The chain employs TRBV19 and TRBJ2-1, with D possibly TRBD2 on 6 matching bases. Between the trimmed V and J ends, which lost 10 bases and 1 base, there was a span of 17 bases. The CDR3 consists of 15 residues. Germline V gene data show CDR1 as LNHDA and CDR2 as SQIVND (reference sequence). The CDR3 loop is CATLAPGESYNEQFF. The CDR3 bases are TGTGCCACCCTTGCCCCGGGAGAGTCCTACAATGAGCAGTTCTTC. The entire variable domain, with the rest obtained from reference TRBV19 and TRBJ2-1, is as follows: DGGITQSPKYLFRKEGQNVTLSCEQNLNHDAMYWYRQDPGQGLRLIYYSQIVNDFQKGDIAEGYSVSREKKESFPLTVTSAQKNPTAFYLCATLAPGESYNEQFFGPGTRLTVL.

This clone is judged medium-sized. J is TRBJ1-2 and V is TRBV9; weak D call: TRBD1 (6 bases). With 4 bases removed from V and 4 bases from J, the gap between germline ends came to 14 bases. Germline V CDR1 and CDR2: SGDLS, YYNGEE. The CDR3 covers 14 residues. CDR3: CASSSWGAAYGYTF. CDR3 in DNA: TGTGCCAGCAGCTCCTGGGGGGCTGCCTATGGCTACACCTTC.

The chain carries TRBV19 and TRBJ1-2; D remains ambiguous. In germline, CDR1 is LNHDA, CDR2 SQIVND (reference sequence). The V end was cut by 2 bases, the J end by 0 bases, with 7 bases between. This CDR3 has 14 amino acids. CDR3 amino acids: CASSIPRSNYGYTF. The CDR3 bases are TGTGCCAGTAGTATACCCAGATCTAACTATGGCTACACCTTC.

CDR3 coding DNA: TGTGCCAGCAGCCAAGATTCGACAGGGGGCGACGAGCAGTACTTC. Encoded protein: CASSQDSTGGDEQYF. V gene TRBV3-1 (or the pseudogene TRBV3-2) combines with J gene TRBJ2-7; 10 positions agree with TRBD1. Unmatched junction bases numbered 4, after V lost 0 bases and J lost 5 bases. The CDR3 sequence is 15 residues long. CDR1 LGHDT and CDR2 YNNKEL come from the germline V gene (reference sequence).

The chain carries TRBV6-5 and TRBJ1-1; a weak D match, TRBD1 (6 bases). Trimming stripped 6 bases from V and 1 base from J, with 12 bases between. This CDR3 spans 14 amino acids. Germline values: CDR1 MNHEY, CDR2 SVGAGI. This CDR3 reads CASSRTVGNTEAFF. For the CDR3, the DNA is TGTGCCAGCAGCCGGACAGTGGGGAACACTGAAGCTTTCTTT.

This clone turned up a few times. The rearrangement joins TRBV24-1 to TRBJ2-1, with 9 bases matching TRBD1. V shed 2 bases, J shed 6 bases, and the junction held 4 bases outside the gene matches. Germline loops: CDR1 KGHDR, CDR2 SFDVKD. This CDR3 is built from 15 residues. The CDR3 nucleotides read TGTGCCACCAGTGATTCGCAGGACAGGGGCAATGAGCAGTTCTTC. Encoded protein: CATSDSQDRGNEQFF.

For the CDR3, the DNA is TGCGCCAGCAGCTTGGCCTTTCTAGCGGGAGGTCAACCGAACACCGGGGAGCTGTTTTTT. The encoded protein is CASSLAFLAGGQPNTGELFF. V usage is TRBV5-1 and J usage is TRBJ2-2, with 11 bases lining up with TRBD2. The trim removed 0 bases at V and 0 bases at J, leaving 10 bases unmatched. This CDR3 comprises 20 residues. Germline CDR1 SGHRS, CDR2 YFSETQ.

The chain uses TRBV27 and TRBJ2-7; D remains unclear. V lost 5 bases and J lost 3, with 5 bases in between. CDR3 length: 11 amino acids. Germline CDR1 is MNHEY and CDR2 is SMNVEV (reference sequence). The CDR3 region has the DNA TGTGCCAGCAGTGGGGACTACGAGCAGTACTTC. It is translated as CASSGDYEQYF.

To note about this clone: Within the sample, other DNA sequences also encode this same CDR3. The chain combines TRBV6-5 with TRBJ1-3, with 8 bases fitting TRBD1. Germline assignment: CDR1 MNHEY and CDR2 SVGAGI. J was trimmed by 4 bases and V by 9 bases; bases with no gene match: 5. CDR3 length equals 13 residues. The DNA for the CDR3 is TGTGCCAGTAGAAGGACAGGGGGAAACACCATATATTTT. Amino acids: CASRRTGGNTIYF.

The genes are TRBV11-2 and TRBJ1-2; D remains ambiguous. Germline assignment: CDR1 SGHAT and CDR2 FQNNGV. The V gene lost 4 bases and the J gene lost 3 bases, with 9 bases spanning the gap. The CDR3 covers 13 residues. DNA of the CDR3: TGTGCCAGCAGCTCTTCCGTAGACTATGGCTACACCTTC. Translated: CASSSSVDYGYTF.

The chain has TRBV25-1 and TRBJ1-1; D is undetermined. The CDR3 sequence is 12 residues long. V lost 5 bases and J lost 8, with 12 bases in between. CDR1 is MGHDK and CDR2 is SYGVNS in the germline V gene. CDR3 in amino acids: CASSPDGFEAFF. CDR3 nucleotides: TGTGCCAGCAGTCCGGACGGATTCGAAGCTTTCTTT.

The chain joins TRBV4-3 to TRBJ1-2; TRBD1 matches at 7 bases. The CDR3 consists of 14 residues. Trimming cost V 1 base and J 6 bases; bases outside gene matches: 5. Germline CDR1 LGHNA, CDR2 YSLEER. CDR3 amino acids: CASSQGVGGNGYTF. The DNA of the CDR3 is TGCGCCAGCAGCCAAGGCGTAGGGGGCAATGGCTACACCTTC.

The CDR3 reads CASSYAGGSDEAFF. As DNA, the CDR3 is TGTGCCAGCAGTTACGCAGGGGGATCAGATGAAGCTTTCTTT. The chain has TRBV6-2 or TRBV6-3 and TRBJ1-1, with 7 bases identical to TRBD1. Losses at the gene ends were 2 bases for V and 7 bases for J; bases not matched to a gene: 7. Germline V gene lookup returns CDR1 MNHEY and CDR2 SVGEGT. This CDR3 contains 14 residues.

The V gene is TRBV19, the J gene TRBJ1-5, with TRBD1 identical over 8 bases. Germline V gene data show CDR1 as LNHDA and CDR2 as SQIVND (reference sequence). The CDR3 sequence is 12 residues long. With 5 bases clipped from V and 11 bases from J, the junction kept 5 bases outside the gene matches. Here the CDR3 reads CASSSQTGAQHF. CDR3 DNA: TGTGCCAGTAGTTCCCAGACAGGGGCCCAGCATTTT. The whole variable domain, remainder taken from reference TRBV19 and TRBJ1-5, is DGGITQSPKYLFRKEGQNVTLSCEQNLNHDAMYWYRQDPGQGLRLIYYSQIVNDFQKGDIAEGYSVSREKKESFPLTVTSAQKNPTAFYLCASSSQTGAQHFGDGTRLSIL.

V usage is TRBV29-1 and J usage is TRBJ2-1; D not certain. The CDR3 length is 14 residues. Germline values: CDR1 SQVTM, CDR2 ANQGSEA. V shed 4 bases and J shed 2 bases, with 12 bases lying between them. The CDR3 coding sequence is TGCAGCGTTGGTCGACGGACCGCCTACAATGAGCAGTTCTTC. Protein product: CSVGRRTAYNEQFF.

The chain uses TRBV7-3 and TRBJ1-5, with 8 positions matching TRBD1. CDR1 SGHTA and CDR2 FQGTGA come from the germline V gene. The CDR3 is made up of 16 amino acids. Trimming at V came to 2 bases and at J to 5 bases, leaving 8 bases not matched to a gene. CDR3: CASSLDSGGTDQPQHF. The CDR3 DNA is TGTGCCAGCAGCTTAGACTCAGGGGGCACTGATCAGCCCCAGCATTTT.

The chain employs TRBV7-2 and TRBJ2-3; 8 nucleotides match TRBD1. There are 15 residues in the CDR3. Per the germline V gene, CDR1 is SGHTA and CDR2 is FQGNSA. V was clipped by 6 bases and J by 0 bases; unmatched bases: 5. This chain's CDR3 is CASSRQGPSTDTQYF. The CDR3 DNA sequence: TGTGCCAGCAGTCGACAGGGGCCCAGCACAGATACGCAGTATTTT.

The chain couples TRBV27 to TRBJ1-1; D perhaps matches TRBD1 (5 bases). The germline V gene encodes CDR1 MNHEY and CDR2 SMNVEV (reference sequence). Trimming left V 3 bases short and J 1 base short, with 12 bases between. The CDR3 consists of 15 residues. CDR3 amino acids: CASSFVGAQNTEAFF. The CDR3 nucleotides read TGTGCCAGCAGTTTTGTCGGGGCCCAGAACACTGAAGCTTTCTTT.

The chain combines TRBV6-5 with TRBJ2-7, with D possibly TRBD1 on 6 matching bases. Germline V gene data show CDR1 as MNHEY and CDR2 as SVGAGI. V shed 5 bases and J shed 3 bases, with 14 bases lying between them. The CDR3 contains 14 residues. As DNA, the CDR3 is TGTGCCAGCAGTCGAGGACAGAGGGTCTACGAGCAGTACTTC. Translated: CASSRGQRVYEQYF.

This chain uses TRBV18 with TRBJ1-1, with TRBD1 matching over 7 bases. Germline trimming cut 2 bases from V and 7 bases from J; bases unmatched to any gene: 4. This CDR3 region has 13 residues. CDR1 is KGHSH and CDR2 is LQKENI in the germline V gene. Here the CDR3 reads CASSPKGAIEAFF. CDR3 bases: TGTGCCAGCTCACCAAAGGGGGCGATTGAAGCTTTCTTT.

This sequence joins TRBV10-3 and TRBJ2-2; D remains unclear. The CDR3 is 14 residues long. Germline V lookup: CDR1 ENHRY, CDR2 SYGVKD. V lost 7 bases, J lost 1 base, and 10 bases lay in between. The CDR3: CAITATLNTGELFF. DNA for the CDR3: TGTGCCATCACCGCGACCCTGAACACCGGGGAGCTGTTTTTT.

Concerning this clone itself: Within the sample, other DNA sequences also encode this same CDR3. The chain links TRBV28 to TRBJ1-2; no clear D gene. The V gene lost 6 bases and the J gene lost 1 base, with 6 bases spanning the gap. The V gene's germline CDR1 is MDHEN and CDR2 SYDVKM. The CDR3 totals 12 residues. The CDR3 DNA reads TGTGCCAGCAGCTTGAGTAACTATGGCTACACCTTC. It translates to CASSLSNYGYTF.

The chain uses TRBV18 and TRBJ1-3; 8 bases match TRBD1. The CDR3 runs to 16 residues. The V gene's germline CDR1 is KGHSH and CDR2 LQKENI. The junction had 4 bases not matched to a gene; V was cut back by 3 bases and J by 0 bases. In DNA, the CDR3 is TGTGCCAGCTCACCGGGACAGGCGACCTCTGGAAACACCATATATTTT. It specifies CASSPGQATSGNTIYF.

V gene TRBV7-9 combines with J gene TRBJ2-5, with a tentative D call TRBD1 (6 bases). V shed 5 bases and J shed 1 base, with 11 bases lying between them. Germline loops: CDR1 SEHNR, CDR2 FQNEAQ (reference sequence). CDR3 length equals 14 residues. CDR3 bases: TGTGCCAGCAGCCCGGACAGAGCCCAAGAGACCCAGTACTTC. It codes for CASSPDRAQETQYF. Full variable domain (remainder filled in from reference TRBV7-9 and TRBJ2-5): DTGVSQNPRHKITKRGQNVTFRCDPISEHNRLYWYRQTLGQGPEFLTYFQNEAQLEKSRLLSDRFSAERPKGSFSTLEIQRTEQGDSAMYLCASSPDRAQETQYFGPGTRLLVL.

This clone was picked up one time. CDR3 DNA sequence: TGTGCCAGCAGCCTGTCCCCCCCAGATACGCAGTATTTT. Residues: CASSLSPPDTQYF. The rearrangement uses TRBV7-2 and TRBJ2-3; D is uncertain. The germline V and J ends were trimmed by 5 bases and 4 bases, with 10 bases remaining between them. Germline CDR1 SGHTA, CDR2 FQGNSA. The CDR3 consists of 13 residues.

The CDR3, as DNA: TGTGCCAGCAGCCGCCTTAGCGGGGTAGGTTCACCCCTCCACTTT. Translation gives CASSRLSGVGSPLHF. This chain joins TRBV14 and TRBJ1-6; D ambiguous. In germline, CDR1 is SGHDN, CDR2 FVKESK. V was clipped by 4 bases and J by 9 bases, with 16 bases between them. The CDR3 has 15 residues.